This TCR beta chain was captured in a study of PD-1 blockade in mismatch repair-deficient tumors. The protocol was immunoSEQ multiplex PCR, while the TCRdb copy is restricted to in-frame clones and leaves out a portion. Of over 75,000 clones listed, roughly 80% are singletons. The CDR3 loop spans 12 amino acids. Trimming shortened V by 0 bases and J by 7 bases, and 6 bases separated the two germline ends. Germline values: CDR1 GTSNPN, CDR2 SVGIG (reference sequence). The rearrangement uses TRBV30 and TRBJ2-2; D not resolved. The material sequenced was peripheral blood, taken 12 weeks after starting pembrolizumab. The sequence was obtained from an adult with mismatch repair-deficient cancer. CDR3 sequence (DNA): TGTGCCTGGAGTGTAGGGCTCGGGGAGCTGTTTTTT. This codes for CAWSVGLGELFF.